What follows describes a single T cell receptor beta chain. The antigen is unknown. J gave up 4 bases and V 5 bases, and 10 bases lay outside the gene matches. Germline CDR1 reads MGHDK; CDR2 reads SYGVNS. This CDR3 is built from 15 residues. Time point meaning: baseline pretreatment blood. Regarding treatment: 15 Gy SBRT to primary tumor, nephrectomy 4 weeks later. Assay: immunoSEQ multiplex PCR; the TCRdb copy retains only in-frame clones and omits some. The table lists 150,000 or so clones, around 78% of them singletons, with approximately 24% in the top ten. The data stem from a study of radiation and T cells in renal cell carcinoma. Findings and caveats of the study: In blood, top tumor clones expanded by 2 weeks, shrinking by 4.

The chain employs TRBV25-1 and TRBJ2-5; 7 bases are shared with TRBD1. The clonotype was recovered from a woman aged 45 to 65 with renal cell carcinoma. The sequenced sample was blood, obtained from a patient whose treatment included radiotherapy and nephrectomy. This CDR3 is CASSPQGQATETQYF. The CDR3 nucleotides are TGTGCCAGCAGTCCGCAAGGACAGGCCACAGAGACCCAGTACTTC.